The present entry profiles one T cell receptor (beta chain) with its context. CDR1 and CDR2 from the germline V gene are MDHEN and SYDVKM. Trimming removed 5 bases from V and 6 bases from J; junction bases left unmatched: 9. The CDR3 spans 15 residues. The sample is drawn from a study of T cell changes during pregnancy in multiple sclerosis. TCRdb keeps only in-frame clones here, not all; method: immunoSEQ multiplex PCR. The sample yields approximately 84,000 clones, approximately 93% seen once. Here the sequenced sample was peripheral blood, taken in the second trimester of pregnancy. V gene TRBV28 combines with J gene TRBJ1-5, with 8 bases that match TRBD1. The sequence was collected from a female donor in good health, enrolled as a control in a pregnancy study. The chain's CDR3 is CASSPQGAGSQPQHF. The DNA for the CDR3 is TGTGCCAGCAGTCCCCAGGGGGCGGGAAGTCAGCCCCAGCATTTT.